Below, 11 T cell receptor beta chains from the same sample are listed, as sequenced in a study of T cell repertoires in cytomegalovirus infection. TCRdb re-called the reads with MiXCR, one entry per CDR3 protein. The profile shows 300,000 to 400,000 distinct CDR3 sequences, more than 8% of them singletons. The specimen was PBMCs. The receptors shown here come from a human donor in good health (CMV status not recorded). Some clones in this sample may be carry-over from other donors' samples.

About this clonotype itself: A read error may explain this, as a much larger clone is one base away. The chain links TRBV7-2 to TRBJ1-3, with D hard to call. This CDR3 has 15 residues. CDR1 is SGHTA and CDR2 is FQGNSA in the germline V gene. The CDR3 sequence: CASSVNSLSGNTLYF. The CDR3 DNA reads as TGTGCCAGCAGCGTCAACTCGTTATCTGGAAACACCTTATATTTT.

This clonotype showed up just a few times. The CDR3 sequence is CASSTPLLGGNQPQHF. Written as DNA, the CDR3 is TGTGCCAGCAGCACCCCCCTGCTCGGGGGCAATCAGCCCCAGCATTTT. V gene TRBV28 combines with J gene TRBJ1-5; D gene ambiguous. Trimming cost V 6 bases and J 2 bases, with 17 bases left between them. CDR1 is MDHEN and CDR2 is SYDVKM in the germline V gene. The CDR3 runs 16 residues.

The sample holds many counts of this clonotype. The chain recombines TRBV7-6 with TRBJ2-5, with 7 bases fitting TRBD1. With 2 bases clipped from V and 2 bases from J, the junction kept 11 bases outside the gene matches. Per the germline V gene, CDR1 is SGHVS and CDR2 is FNYEAQ. This CDR3 spans 17 amino acids. The CDR3 region has the DNA TGTGCCAGCAGCTTATCCCAGGGGGTCAAGAATCAAGAGACCCAGTACTTC. Translating gives CASSLSQGVKNQETQYF. Based on the CDR3 plus reference TRBV7-6 and TRBJ2-5, the full variable domain is GAGVSQSPRYKVTKRGQDVALRCDPISGHVSLYWYRQALGQGPEFLTYFNYEAQQDKSGLPNDRFSAERPEGSISTLTIQRTEQRDSAMYRCASSLSQGVKNQETQYFGPGTRLLVL.

This chain connects TRBV15 to TRBJ1-6; a weak D match, TRBD1 (5 bases). With 5 bases removed from V and 8 bases from J, the gap between germline ends came to 16 bases. Germline CDR1 is LNHNV and CDR2 is YYDKDF (reference sequence). The CDR3 is 15 amino acids. CDR3 region: CATSFPRGGDSPLHF. DNA of the CDR3: TGTGCCACCAGCTTCCCGAGGGGCGGGGATTCACCCCTCCACTTT.

This clonotype was picked up many times. The V call is TRBV4-1, the J call TRBJ2-1; D is uncertain. Trimming cost V 6 bases and J 4 bases, with 4 bases left between them. The CDR3 extends over 11 amino acids. Per the germline V gene, CDR1 is MGHRA and CDR2 is YSYEKL. The CDR3: CASRDYNEQFF. The CDR3 bases are TGCGCCAGCAGGGATTACAATGAGCAGTTCTTC.

This clonotype was seen more than once but under ten times. The rearrangement uses TRBV12-3 or TRBV12-4 and TRBJ2-1; 13 bases match TRBD2. This CDR3 has 17 residues. Trimming at V came to 3 bases and at J to 7 bases, leaving 9 bases not matched to a gene. The CDR3 DNA sequence: TGTGCCAGCAGTTTGGGGCTTACTAGCGGGGGGGGTAATGAGCAGTTCTTC. This encodes CASSLGLTSGGGNEQFF.

This clonotype was seen a handful of times. The genes are TRBV12-3 or TRBV12-4 and TRBJ1-6; D unclear. Between the trimmed V and J ends, which lost 4 bases and 7 bases, there was a span of 8 bases. The CDR3 is 13 amino acids. Here the CDR3 DNA reads TGTGCCAGCAGTTCCCTGGGGAATTCACCCCTCCACTTT. It codes for CASSSLGNSPLHF.

The gene calls are TRBV7-2 and TRBJ2-7; 15 nucleotides align to TRBD2. This CDR3 contains 16 residues. Germline CDR1 is SGHTA and CDR2 is FQGNSA. The V gene end was trimmed by 5 bases and the J gene end by 6 bases; junction bases not matched to a gene: 8. CDR3 sequence reads: CASSIGLAGGFGEQYF. CDR3 bases: TGTGCCAGCAGCATCGGACTAGCGGGGGGGTTCGGCGAGCAGTACTTC.

The chain uses TRBV7-9 and TRBJ2-7, with D tentatively TRBD1 (6 bases). Germline lookup yields CDR1 SEHNR and CDR2 FQNEAQ (reference sequence). This CDR3 has 15 amino acids. V lost 5 bases to trimming and J lost 0 bases, with 14 bases between them. The CDR3 DNA sequence: TGTGCCAGCAGCACTATCTTGACAGGCTCCTACGAGCAGTACTTC. Translated, it gives CASSTILTGSYEQYF.

V gene TRBV7-9 combines with J gene TRBJ2-2; 9 positions match TRBD2. The CDR3 is 17 amino acids. Germline trimming cut 4 bases from V and 4 bases from J; bases unmatched to any gene: 10. The V gene's germline CDR1 is SEHNR and CDR2 FQNEAQ (reference sequence). DNA for the CDR3: TGTGCCAGCAGCTCCGGCAGCTTAGCGGGAGCCACCGGGGAGCTGTTTTTT. This gives the protein CASSSGSLAGATGELFF. The variable domain in full, with the rest retrieved from reference TRBV7-9 and TRBJ2-2, is DTGVSQNPRHKITKRGQNVTFRCDPISEHNRLYWYRQTLGQGPEFLTYFQNEAQLEKSRLLSDRFSAERPKGSFSTLEIQRTEQGDSAMYLCASSSGSLAGATGELFFGEGSRLTVL.

This clonotype was seen at least ten times. The rearrangement joins TRBV7-2 to TRBJ2-4; a possible D gene is TRBD1 (5 bases). The CDR3 contains 17 residues. Germline assignment: CDR1 SGHTA and CDR2 FQGNSA. Trimming pared 1 base from V and 3 bases from J, leaving 16 bases between. This CDR3 reads CASSLEWAGHVKNIQYF. The CDR3 bases are TGTGCCAGCAGCTTAGAGTGGGCAGGGCATGTCAAAAACATTCAGTACTTC.